Below, 17 T cell receptor beta chains from the same sample are listed, as sequenced in a study of CXCR3-negative and CXCR3-positive naive CD8 T cells. Preparation of TRB cDNA libraries relied on 5' RACE carrying UMI labels. TCRdb re-called the 5' RACE reads and gives one entry per CDR3 protein, without DNA. The table for this sample gives 50,000 to 65,000 distinct CDR3 sequences. These receptors have no identified antigens. The study's findings and limits: A higher hydrophobicity marked the TRB CDR3s of CXCR3-positive naive cells versus CXCR3-negative naive cells.

Sequencing was carried out using naive CXCR3+ CD8+ T cells from blood. Subset here: CD45RO-CCR7+CD27+CD95- naive CD8+ T cells expressing CXCR3 (TNR3+). These receptors all stem from a human donor in good health. Some clones in this sample may be carry-over from other donors' samples.

The CDR3 protein is CASSSLGGEGYGYTF. The rearrangement joins TRBV7-9 to TRBJ1-2; without DNA, the TCRdb call of TRBD1 cannot be checked. This CDR3 spans 15 amino acids. The germline V gene encodes CDR1 SEHNR and CDR2 FQNEAQ (reference sequence).

The J gene is TRBJ1-4, the V gene TRBV7-9; without DNA, the TCRdb call of TRBD1 cannot be checked. The germline gives CDR1 SEHNR, CDR2 FQNEAQ (reference sequence). This CDR3 has 16 amino acids. CDR3 sequence: CASSPRDKPTGEKLFF.

The chain is built from TRBV20-1 and TRBJ2-1; TCRdb proposes TRBD2, but this gene call is untestable without DNA. The CDR3 loop spans 14 amino acids. Per germline, CDR1 DFQATT and CDR2 SNEGSKA (reference sequence). The CDR3 loop reads CSATGLANYNEQFF.

V and J are TRBV27 and TRBJ2-1; TCRdb proposes TRBD2, but this gene call is untestable without DNA. Germline values: CDR1 MNHEY, CDR2 SMNVEV (reference sequence). The CDR3 consists of 13 residues. The CDR3 loop is CASSIRLAYEQFF.

The chain uses TRBV6-6 and TRBJ1-4. The CDR3 contains 14 residues. Germline CDR1 MNHNY, CDR2 SVGAGI (reference sequence). The CDR3 region is CASSTMGGGEKLFF.

The rearrangement links TRBV10-3 to TRBJ2-1; checking the TCRdb D call of TRBD1 is not possible without DNA. The CDR3 consists of 17 residues. Germline CDR1 is ENHRY and CDR2 is SYGVKD. CDR3: CAISESGDREAYNEQFF.

The chain carries TRBV13 and TRBJ2-2; without DNA, the TCRdb call of TRBD1 cannot be checked. CDR3 length equals 14 residues. The V gene's germline CDR1 is PRHDT and CDR2 FYEKMQ (reference sequence). The CDR3 loop reads CASSPARATGELFF.

The V gene is TRBV7-6, the J gene TRBJ2-3. This CDR3 is built from 14 residues. Germline V gene lookup returns CDR1 SGHVS and CDR2 FNYEAQ. CDR3 amino acids: CASSFQPDTDTQYF.

The chain is built from TRBV19 and TRBJ2-7; TCRdb picks TRBD1, but there is no DNA to check that call. Germline CDR1 LNHDA, CDR2 SQIVND (reference sequence). This CDR3 contains 14 residues. The CDR3 here is CASSMFGGHYEQYF.

This rearrangement joins TRBV7-2 to TRBJ1-1. CDR3 length equals 12 residues. CDR1 is SGHTA, CDR2 FQGNSA, per germline. The CDR3 reads CASSPAVAEAFF.

V is TRBV12-3 or TRBV12-4 and J is TRBJ1-5; the TRBD1 assignment by TCRdb is unverifiable without DNA. The CDR3 consists of 14 residues. The CDR3 spells CASRNRGLEQPQHF.

This chain connects TRBV4-3 to TRBJ2-1; the D call of TRBD2 rests on TCRdb alone, since no DNA is present to check it. Germline V CDR1 and CDR2: LGHNA, YSLEER. The CDR3 has 16 amino acids. The CDR3 here is CASSFVAGDLYNEQFF.

This rearrangement joins TRBV15 to TRBJ2-5; without DNA, the TCRdb call of TRBD1 cannot be checked. The CDR3 has 14 amino acids. The V gene's germline CDR1 is LNHNV and CDR2 YYDKDF (reference sequence). The CDR3 loop is CATSREGQAETQYF.

The rearrangement links TRBV12-3 or TRBV12-4 to TRBJ1-2. CDR3 length: 11 amino acids. CDR3 protein: CASSWGGGYTF.

The V gene is TRBV5-5, the J gene TRBJ2-1; there is no DNA to check the TCRdb D call of TRBD2. The CDR3 totals 14 residues. The V gene's germline CDR1 is SGHKS and CDR2 YYEKEE (reference sequence). The CDR3 spells CASSFPTSSNEQFF.

The chain links TRBV28 to TRBJ1-6. Germline V lookup: CDR1 MDHEN, CDR2 SYDVKM. The CDR3 is 16 residues long. CDR3 region: CASSKRREVYNSPLHF.

J is TRBJ2-7 and V is TRBV27; the D gene TCRdb calls, TRBD1, cannot be checked with no DNA. This CDR3 is built from 13 residues. The germline CDR1 and CDR2 sequences are MNHEY and SMNVEV (reference sequence). The CDR3 loop reads CASSLFSGVEQYF.